This is a list of T cell receptor beta chains from one sample in a study of technical replicates of blood from several donors. Libraries were prepared by immunoSEQ multiplex PCR; TCRdb keeps only in-frame clonotypes and omits some of them. The repertoire includes under 85,000 clones, around 94% of them detected once, and approximately 0.45% sits in the top ten. Sample: T cells isolated from PBMCs. These TCRs come from a human donor in good health. The CDR3 runs from the conserved cysteine through the conserved F or W. A D gene is named only where the DNA matches it firmly.

V gene,J gene,D gene,CDR3 length,CDR3 DNA,CDR3 protein
TRBV28,TRBJ2-7,.,15,TGTGCCAGCAGTCCTACAGCGGAACCTCCCTACGAGCAGTACTTC,CASSPTAEPPYEQYF
TRBV11-2,TRBJ2-2,.,14,TGTGCCAGCAGCTCCGGTTTTTCTGGCGGGGAGCTGTTTTTT,CASSSGFSGGELFF
TRBV10-2,TRBJ2-7,TRBD2,15,TGCGCCAGCACTCATAGGGGACTAGGTAGGGGGGAGCAGTACTTC,CASTHRGLGRGEQYF
TRBV30,TRBJ1-3,.,13,TGTGCCTGGAGTGTACAGGGTGGAAACACCATATATTTT,CAWSVQGGNTIYF
TRBV6-6,TRBJ2-7,.,13,TGTGCCAGCAGTTACGCGCTATCCTACGAGCAGTACTTC,CASSYALSYEQYF
TRBV7-9,TRBJ2-1,TRBD2,18,TGTGCCAGCATCTACAGAAGTCTAGCGGGAGGGGACTGGGATGAGCAGTTCTTC,CASIYRSLAGGDWDEQFF
TRBV10-3,TRBJ2-1,.,16,TGTGCCATCAGTGAGTGGGGCAGCCTAGGGAGGAATGAGCAGTTCTTC,CAISEWGSLGRNEQFF
TRBV5-4,TRBJ1-2,.,12,TGTGCCAGCAGCTCTACAGGGAATGGCTACACCTTC,CASSSTGNGYTF
TRBV7-9,TRBJ2-7,.,12,TGTGCCAGCAGCAGACAGGTTTACGAGCAGTACTTC,CASSRQVYEQYF
TRBV19,TRBJ1-5,.,13,TGTGCCAGTAGCCAGGGGTTCAATCAGCCCCAGCATTTT,CASSQGFNQPQHF
TRBV5-1,TRBJ2-2,.,14,TGCGCCAGCAGCTTGGGCCAGGGGACCGGGGAGCTGTTTTTT,CASSLGQGTGELFF
TRBV27,TRBJ2-7,TRBD2,15,TGTGCCAGCAGGACTAGCGGGAGCTTTTATGGCGAGCAGTACTTC,CASRTSGSFYGEQYF
TRBV9,TRBJ1-1,.,12,TGTGCCAGCAGCGACTGGAACACTGAAGCTTTCTTT,CASSDWNTEAFF
TRBV19,TRBJ1-3,.,15,TGTGCCAGTACGGGACTCGGAACCTCTGGAAACACCATATATTTT,CASTGLGTSGNTIYF
TRBV6-1,TRBJ1-5,.,13,TGTGCCAGCAGTGAAGTACTTTCTCAGCCCCAGCATTTT,CASSEVLSQPQHF
TRBV18,TRBJ1-2,.,13,TGTGCCAGCTCACCGGGAGGGGCTCATGGCTACACCTTC,CASSPGGAHGYTF
TRBV28,TRBJ1-5,TRBD1,15,TGTGCCAGCAGAAGAGACAGGGTCAGCAATCAGCCCCAGCATTTT,CASRRDRVSNQPQHF
TRBV5-1,TRBJ2-7,.,16,TGCGCCAGCAGTAATGACGGGTCCAGCTACCTCTACGAGCAGTACTTC,CASSNDGSSYLYEQYF
TRBV9,TRBJ2-2,TRBD2,17,TGTGCCAGCAGCGACGGGACTAGCGGTAGTAAGGCCGGGGAGCTGTTTTTT,CASSDGTSGSKAGELFF
TRBV30,TRBJ2-1,TRBD2,14,TGTGCCTGGACTAGCGGGAGCCTCTACAATGAGCAGTTCTTC,CAWTSGSLYNEQFF
TRBV6-5,TRBJ2-5,.,14,TGTGCCAGCAGTTATCAGGGTCTCCAAGAGACCCAGTACTTC,CASSYQGLQETQYF
TRBV11-2,TRBJ1-1,.,13,TGTGCCAGCAGCTTACCGGGACTGGCTGAAGCTTTCTTT,CASSLPGLAEAFF
TRBV19,TRBJ2-5,TRBD2,15,TGTGCTACATCGTCCCGGGGCGGGAGACAAGAGACCCAGTACTTC,CATSSRGGRQETQYF
TRBV19,TRBJ1-3,.,14,TGTGCCAGTAGTATAGACCTCTCTGGAAACACCATATATTTT,CASSIDLSGNTIYF
TRBV5-8,TRBJ1-5,.,15,TGTGCCAGCAGCTGGGAAAGGACTTCTAGGCAGCCCCAGCATTTT,CASSWERTSRQPQHF